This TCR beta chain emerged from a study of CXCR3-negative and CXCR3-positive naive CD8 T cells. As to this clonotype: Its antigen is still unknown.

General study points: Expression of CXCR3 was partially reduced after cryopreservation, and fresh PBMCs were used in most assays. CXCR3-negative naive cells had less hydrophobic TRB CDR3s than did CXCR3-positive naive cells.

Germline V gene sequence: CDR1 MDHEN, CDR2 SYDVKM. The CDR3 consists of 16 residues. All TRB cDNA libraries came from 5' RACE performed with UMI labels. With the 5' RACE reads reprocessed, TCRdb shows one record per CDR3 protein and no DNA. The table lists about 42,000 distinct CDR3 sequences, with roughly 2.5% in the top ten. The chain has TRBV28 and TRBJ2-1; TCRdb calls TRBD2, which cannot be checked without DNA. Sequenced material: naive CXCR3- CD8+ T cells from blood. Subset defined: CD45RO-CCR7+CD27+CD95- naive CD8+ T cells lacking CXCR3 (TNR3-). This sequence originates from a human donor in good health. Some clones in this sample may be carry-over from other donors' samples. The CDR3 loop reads CASRLGEGLSYNEQFF.